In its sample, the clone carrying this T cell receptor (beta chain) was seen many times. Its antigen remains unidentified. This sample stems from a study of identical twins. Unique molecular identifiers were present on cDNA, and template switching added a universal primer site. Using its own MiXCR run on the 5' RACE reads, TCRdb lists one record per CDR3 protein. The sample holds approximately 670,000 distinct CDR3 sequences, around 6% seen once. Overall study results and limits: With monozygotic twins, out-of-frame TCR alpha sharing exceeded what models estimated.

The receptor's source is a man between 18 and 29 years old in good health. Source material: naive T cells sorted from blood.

DNA for the CDR3: TGCAGCGTCGTACGGGGACAGGGGGGCGGCTACACCTTC. Translated: CSVVRGQGGGYTF. The rearrangement joins TRBV29-1 to TRBJ1-2, with 11 bases aligning to TRBD1. This CDR3 contains 13 residues. With V trimmed by 6 bases and J by 8 bases, 8 bases remained unmatched. Germline V CDR1 and CDR2: SQVTM, ANQGSEA. The full variable domain, with the rest looked up from reference TRBV29-1 and TRBJ1-2, is SAVISQKPSRDICQRGTSLTIQCQVDSQVTMMFWYRQQPGQSLTLIATANQGSEATYESGFVIDKFPISRPNLTFSTLTVSNMSPEDSSIYLCSVVRGQGGGYTFGSGTRLTVV.